Described below is a single T cell receptor beta chain sequence and its context. Its antigen remains unidentified. This CDR3 has 23 amino acids. This sample stems from a study of cytomegalovirus exposure and HLA in healthy donors. In the study overall: HLA-typed donors contributed some 85 million unique TCRs, which were held in an early data release.

PCR used 60 Vbeta primers and 13 Jbeta primers. TCRdb keeps only in-frame clones here, not all; method: immunoSEQ multiplex PCR. The data contain 160,000 or so clones, 70% to 85% of them singletons. Findings and limits, study-wide: Equally common other TCR beta chains were less clonally expanded than HLA-associated ones, a later analysis found. The study put roughly 160 TCR beta chains on its list as cytomegalovirus-associated.

This receptor was identified in a male donor in good health and CMV-seronegative. V and J are TRBV21-1 and TRBJ2-2; the D call TRBD2 from the table was never checked on the DNA. TRBV21-1 is a pseudogene. The sequenced material came from PBMCs. CDR3 in amino acids: CASDGDPTSDGTEREGNTGELFF. The CDR3 DNA is TGTGCCAGCGATGGGGACCCCACCAGCGACGGGACCGAGCGGGAGGGGAACACCGGGGAGCTGTTTTTT.